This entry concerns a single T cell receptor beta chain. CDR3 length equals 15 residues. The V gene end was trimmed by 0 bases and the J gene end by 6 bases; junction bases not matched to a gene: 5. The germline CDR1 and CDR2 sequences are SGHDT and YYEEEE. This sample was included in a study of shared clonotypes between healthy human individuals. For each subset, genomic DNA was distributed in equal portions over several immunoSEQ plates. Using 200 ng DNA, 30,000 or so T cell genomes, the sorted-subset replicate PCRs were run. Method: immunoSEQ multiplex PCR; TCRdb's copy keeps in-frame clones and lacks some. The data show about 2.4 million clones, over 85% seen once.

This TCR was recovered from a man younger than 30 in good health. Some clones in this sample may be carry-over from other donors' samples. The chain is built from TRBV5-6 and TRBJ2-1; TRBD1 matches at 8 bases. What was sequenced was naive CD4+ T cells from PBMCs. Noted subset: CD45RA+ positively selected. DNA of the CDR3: TGTGCCAGCAGCTTGGCTCCAGGGGGCTTCAATGAGCAGTTCTTC. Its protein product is CASSLAPGGFNEQFF. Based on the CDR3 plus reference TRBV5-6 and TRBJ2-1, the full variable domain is DAGVTQSPTHLIKTRGQQVTLRCSPKSGHDTVSWYQQALGQGPQFIFQYYEEEERQRGNFPDRFSGHQFPNYSSELNVNALLLGDSALYLCASSLAPGGFNEQFFGPGTRLTVL.